This is a list of T cell receptor beta chains from one sample in a study of T-cell reconstitution after alpha-beta-depleted transplantation in children. TCRdb reprocessed the PCR reads with MiXCR, giving one entry per CDR3 protein. The data contain fewer than 150,000 distinct CDR3 sequences, roughly 10% of them seen just once; the ten biggest clones take up around 24%. Specimen: PBMCs, mostly from graft donor cells, collected 180 days after TCRalphabeta/CD19-depleted stem cell transplant. Receptors originate from a girl less than two years old who had a stem cell transplant for combined immunodeficiency, so the T cells may come from the graft donor. CDR3s include the opening cysteine and the closing phenylalanine or tryptophan. A D gene is named only where the DNA matches it firmly. Clone size appears in some rows only: once, few, many, or a class for an expanded clone.

size | J | D | length | V | DNA | CDR3
NA | TRBJ1-1 | NA | 16 | TRBV12-3/TRBV12-4 | TGTGCCAGCAGTTTAAACCTGGCCGGTCCCAGCACTGAAGCTTTCTTT | CASSLNLAGPSTEAFF
NA | TRBJ1-1 | NA | 16 | TRBV5-1 | TGCGCCAGCAGCTTGAGAGGCAGGGGATTGAACACTGAAGCTTTCTTT | CASSLRGRGLNTEAFF
NA | TRBJ2-2 | TRBD2 | 14 | TRBV12-3/TRBV12-4 | TGTGCCAGCAGTTTTTTCGAGCGGGGCCGGGAGCTGTTTTTT | CASSFFERGRELFF
few | TRBJ1-1 | NA | 13 | TRBV5-5 | TGTGCCAGCAGCTTGGGGGGGATCGCTGAAGCTTTCTTT | CASSLGGIAEAFF
many | TRBJ2-3 | TRBD1 | 15 | TRBV12-3/TRBV12-4 | TGTGCCAGCAGTCCGGACAGGCTGAACACAGATACGCAGTATTTT | CASSPDRLNTDTQYF
NA | TRBJ2-1 | TRBD2 | 16 | TRBV20-1 | TGCAGTGCTAGAGATCGCACTAGCGGGGGATACAATGAGCAGTTCTTC | CSARDRTSGGYNEQFF
few | TRBJ2-2 | NA | 19 | TRBV11-2 | TGTGCCAGCAGCTTAATTTGGCGAGCGGAGGGATTGAACACCGGGGAGCTGTTTTTT | CASSLIWRAEGLNTGELFF
many | TRBJ2-7 | NA | 14 | TRBV5-1 | TGCGCCAGCAGCTTCGGGGGGCTTACCTACGAGCAGTACTTC | CASSFGGLTYEQYF
NA | TRBJ2-7 | NA | 13 | TRBV20-1 | TGCAGTGCTAGACACGGGAGAACCTACGAGCAGTACTTC | CSARHGRTYEQYF
NA | TRBJ2-7 | TRBD2 | 13 | TRBV20-1 | TGCAGTGCTGCGGGGGTGGGCTCCTACGAGCAGTACTTC | CSAAGVGSYEQYF
NA | TRBJ2-1 | NA | 15 | TRBV18 | TGTGCCAGCTCAGACTTGGGACACTCCTACAATGAGCAGTTCTTC | CASSDLGHSYNEQFF
few | TRBJ2-5 | NA | 16 | TRBV4-3 | TGCGCCAGCAGCCAAGAATCGAGAGTCCCCCAGGAGACCCAGTACTTC | CASSQESRVPQETQYF
few | TRBJ1-5 | TRBD1 | 15 | TRBV7-2 | TGTGCCAGCAGCTTAGTAGGACAGGGAGGGCAGCCCCAGCATTTT | CASSLVGQGGQPQHF
NA | TRBJ2-1 | NA | 12 | TRBV12-3/TRBV12-4 | TGTGCCAGCAGTTTAGGGTGGGATGAGCAGTTCTTC | CASSLGWDEQFF
few | TRBJ2-5 | NA | 14 | TRBV20-1 | TGCAGTGCTACCAGTACAGGTTCACGACGGACCCAGTACTTC | CSATSTGSRRTQYF
few | TRBJ2-6 | NA | 16 | TRBV4-3 | TGCGCCAGCAGCCAAGATTCGTACTCTGGGGCCAACGTCCTGACTTTC | CASSQDSYSGANVLTF
NA | TRBJ1-2 | NA | 18 | TRBV20-1 | TGCAGTGCAACTCCCCGGGCGGGGGGCGCTTGGGTGATCTATGGCTACACCTTC | CSATPRAGGAWVIYGYTF
NA | TRBJ2-7 | NA | 14 | TRBV6-1 | TGTGCCAGCAGTGAAGTAAGGGTCAGCTACGAGCAGTACTTC | CASSEVRVSYEQYF
NA | TRBJ2-2 | NA | 16 | TRBV2 | TGTGCCAGCAGTGATTTCCAGGTCTCGAACACCGGGGAGCTGTTTTTT | CASSDFQVSNTGELFF
few | TRBJ2-1 | TRBD2 | 14 | TRBV20-1 | TGCAGTGCTAGATCTAGCGGGGCGTACAATGAGCAGTTCTTC | CSARSSGAYNEQFF
few | TRBJ2-5 | NA | 11 | TRBV20-1 | TGCAGTGCTAGACCCAGAGAGACCCAGTACTTC | CSARPRETQYF
few | TRBJ2-5 | TRBD2 | 15 | TRBV5-4 | TGTGCCAGCACCGCCTCGGGACTAGCGGGAGAGACCCAGTACTTC | CASTASGLAGETQYF
NA | TRBJ2-7 | NA | 13 | TRBV7-8 | TGTGCCAGCAGCGTCCGGGAAACCTACGAGCAGTACTTC | CASSVRETYEQYF
few | TRBJ2-1 | NA | 14 | TRBV2 | TGTGCCAGCAGTGGTGGGGGGCCCTACAATGAGCAGTTCTTC | CASSGGGPYNEQFF
few | TRBJ2-1 | TRBD2 | 16 | TRBV10-3 | TGTGCCATCAGTGAGCCCCGACTAGCGGGAGCCAATGAGCAGTTCTTC | CAISEPRLAGANEQFF
NA | TRBJ2-1 | TRBD2 | 17 | TRBV29-1 | TGCAGCGTTGAAGGGATGACTAGCGGGAGTACCTACAATGAGCAGTTCTTC | CSVEGMTSGSTYNEQFF
NA | TRBJ2-7 | NA | 14 | TRBV7-2 | TGTGCCAGCAGCTTCTCAAGGGAGGCCTACGAGCAGTACTTC | CASSFSREAYEQYF
NA | TRBJ1-2 | NA | 14 | TRBV6-1 | TGTGCCAGCAACCATGGAGGGATTGACTATGGCTACACCTTC | CASNHGGIDYGYTF
NA | TRBJ2-2 | TRBD1 | 18 | TRBV11-2 | TGTGCCAGCAGCCCCCGGGGGGACAGGGGCCTTTTCACCGGGGAGCTGTTTTTT | CASSPRGDRGLFTGELFF
many | TRBJ2-3 | NA | 14 | TRBV5-1 | TGCGCCAGCAGCTTGAAAGGGTTCACAGATACGCAGTATTTT | CASSLKGFTDTQYF
NA | TRBJ2-7 | NA | 15 | TRBV7-2 | TGTGCCAGCAGCCCCCTGGGGCTCGTCTCCTACGAGCAGTACTTC | CASSPLGLVSYEQYF
once | TRBJ2-1 | NA | 19 | TRBV28 | TGTGCCATGGGCCCCGGACTACGGTGGGAGGTACATCGGGTGGGTGAGCAGTTCTTC | CAMGPGLRWEVHRVGEQFF
few | TRBJ2-5 | TRBD1 | 16 | TRBV20-1 | TGCAGTGCTAGAGATCACCACAGGGGGCAACGGGAGACCCAGTACTTC | CSARDHHRGQRETQYF
few | TRBJ2-5 | NA | 14 | TRBV12-3/TRBV12-4 | TGTGCCAGCAGTTTATCGGACTGGAAAGAGACCCAGTACTTC | CASSLSDWKETQYF
NA | TRBJ2-7 | TRBD1 | 14 | TRBV5-1 | TGCGCCAGCAGGCCAAATCCAGGGGGCGACGAGCAGTACTTC | CASRPNPGGDEQYF
NA | TRBJ2-5 | NA | 13 | TRBV5-1 | TGCGCCACCCGGTTAGGGGGCCAAGAGACCCAGTACTTC | CATRLGGQETQYF
many | TRBJ2-1 | TRBD1 | 15 | TRBV5-1 | TGCGCCAGCAGCTTGGCGGGACAGGGGGACAATGAGCAGTTCTTC | CASSLAGQGDNEQFF
NA | TRBJ2-1 | NA | 16 | TRBV5-1 | TGCGCCAGCAGCTTGGTTGGCGGGTTCTCCTACAATGAGCAGTTCTTC | CASSLVGGFSYNEQFF
few | TRBJ2-3 | TRBD1 | 14 | TRBV12-3/TRBV12-4 | TGTGCCAGCAGTACAGGGGGGAGCACAGATACGCAGTATTTT | CASSTGGSTDTQYF
NA | TRBJ2-1 | NA | 12 | TRBV7-9 | TGTGCCAGCAGCCCGCTAGCGAATGAGCAGTTCTTC | CASSPLANEQFF
few | TRBJ2-2 | TRBD1 | 16 | TRBV7-9 | TGTGCCAGCAGCCCGGGACAGGGAAGGCTTACCGGGGAGCTGTTTTTT | CASSPGQGRLTGELFF
NA | TRBJ2-5 | TRBD1 | 13 | TRBV20-1 | TGCAGTGCATCCGGACAGGGACGAGAGACCCAGTACTTC | CSASGQGRETQYF
few | TRBJ1-1 | TRBD1 | 16 | TRBV5-1 | TGCGCCAGCAGCTTGGGTACAGGGGGCGGCTACACTGAAGCTTTCTTT | CASSLGTGGGYTEAFF
NA | TRBJ2-1 | TRBD2 | 15 | TRBV7-2 | TGTGCCAGCAGCCAGGGACTAGCGGGAGGAAATGAGCAGTTCTTC | CASSQGLAGGNEQFF
NA | TRBJ2-1 | NA | 13 | TRBV11-3 | TGTGCCAGCAGCTTAGGAGGGGTGGGTGAGCAGTTCTTC | CASSLGGVGEQFF
NA | TRBJ2-1 | TRBD2 | 17 | TRBV20-1 | TGCAGTGCTTTTGGGGGCGGGAGGGCCGCCGCCTACAATGAGCAGTTCTTC | CSAFGGGRAAAYNEQFF
few | TRBJ1-2 | NA | 15 | TRBV5-1 | TGCGCCAGCAGCTTGGAGGGGGACCCCTTATATGGCTACACCTTC | CASSLEGDPLYGYTF
few | TRBJ2-6 | TRBD2 | 18 | TRBV3-1 | TGTGCCAGCAGCCGAGAGCTAGCGGGAGGGCCTGGGGCCAACGTCCTGACTTTC | CASSRELAGGPGANVLTF
few | TRBJ1-6 | NA | 12 | TRBV6-6 | TGTGCCAGCACCGGTTACCTGTCCGCCCTCCACTTT | CASTGYLSALHF